This TCR beta chain was documented in a study of radiotherapy plus CTLA-4 blockade in lung cancer. This clone showed up just a few times. TCRdb's table, derived via immunoSEQ multiplex PCR, lists solely in-frame clones and lacks some. This sample has 55,000 to 80,000 clones, with around 86% found just once. Germline trimming cut 2 bases from V and 6 bases from J; bases unmatched to any gene: 4. The CDR3 loop spans 15 amino acids. Germline-derived CDR1 and CDR2 are KGHSH and LQKENI. The chain employs TRBV18 and TRBJ2-7, with TRBD2 matching over 13 bases. Sequences were derived from peripheral blood, sampled from a patient treated with radiotherapy plus ipilimumab. This receptor was obtained from a human donor with non-small cell lung cancer that progressed on radiotherapy plus ipilimumab. The CDR3 sequence is CASSPRTSGSAEQYF. The CDR3 DNA sequence: TGTGCCAGCTCACCAAGGACTAGCGGGAGCGCCGAGCAGTACTTC. Combining the CDR3 with reference TRBV18 and TRBJ2-7 gives the whole variable domain NAGVMQNPRHLVRRRGQEARLRCSPMKGHSHVYWYRQLPEEGLKFMVYLQKENIIDESGMPKERFSAEFPKEGPSILRIQQVVRGDSAAYFCASSPRTSGSAEQYFGPGTRLTVT.